Reported below is one T cell receptor beta chain. Its antigen remains unidentified. No per-base quality is available; no much larger clone lies one base away. This entry comes from a study of blood T cell repertoires in COVID-19 (dated by TCRdb to 2018 to 2021). With regard to the full study: Samples covering the acute and convalescent phases of COVID-19 were provided by collaborators in the United States, Italy and Spain. The material from the prospective study consisted of cDNA or gDNA derived from T cells, B-cell-depleted T cells, or PBMCs. The samples were drawn from two sources: the first 160 participants of the ongoing ImmuneRACE study, and fewer than 1,500 subjects contributed by 6 global collaborators. The repertoires were released in a freely available public database intended as a resource for research on the immune response to SARS-CoV-2. Nearly every sample came with metadata listing a de-identified subject ID, COVID-19 status, age in years and sex. Where available, HLA class I and class II types were taken from metadata supplied by the sample provider and were not determined by assay-based typing. Subjects who had been exposed to COVID-19, were actively infected with it, or had recovered from it provided the deeply sampled blood TCRbeta repertoires that made up the dataset. What the study reported, not specific to this receptor: The quantity of clinical and demographic metadata differed by source and by participant and was supplied without curation.

TCRbeta CDR3 regions were amplified from genomic DNA using the immunoSEQ Assay, a bias-controlled multiplex PCR. Regarding the original processing steps: The number of nucleated cells in each sample was estimated by amplification of reference gene primers within the assay. To quantify the absolute abundance of each unique TCRbeta CDR3 rearrangement, sequence reads were collapsed and filtered. Productive Simpson clonality was computed per sample as the square root of Simpson's diversity index over productive rearrangements. This immuneACCESS table, as held by TCRdb, lists in-frame sequences with V and J called but not all clones. Of the missing ones, under half trace to an unresolved V gene in checked studies; the others have no known cause. From that table come the V and J calls and clone size; the DNA was used to work out D and trimming. This sample lists approximately 250,000 clones; around four fifths were detected once. The ten largest make up over 5.5% of the sample.

Collaborating institutions collected whole blood in K2EDTA tubes following their own protocols. For TCRbeta analysis, collaborators shipped samples in one of three forms: frozen whole blood, isolated PBMCs, or DNA extracted from either of those sample types. Relative to germline, V is missing 3 bases and J is missing 1 base, with 6 bases of the junction outside any gene match. From its cysteine to its phenylalanine, the CDR3 spans 16 amino acids. Only CDR3 DNA is held: 48 bases, read in frame from base 1. CDR1 and CDR2 (LNHDA, SQIVND) derive from the germline V gene (reference sequence). Specimen: peripheral blood. This receptor chain uses TRBV19 and TRBJ2-7, and 10 junctional nucleotides match TRBD1. This TCR derives from an older woman with active or convalescent COVID-19. The CDR3 sequence is CASSIMGTGASYEQYF. The DNA reads TGTGCCAGTAGTATTATGGGGACAGGGGCGTCCTACGAGCAGTACTTC.